One and the same sample provided the 23 T cell receptor beta chains below, sequenced in a study of cytomegalovirus exposure and HLA in healthy donors. Primers for the PCR totalled 60 Vbeta and 13 Jbeta. Sequenced by immunoSEQ multiplex PCR; TCRdb stores in-frame clones only, minus some. The data contain over 110,000 clones, around four fifths of them seen just once; the ten biggest clones take up approximately 9.7%. Sequenced material: PBMCs. The source of these receptors is a woman aged 60-75 years in good health and CMV-seropositive.

The chain combines TRBV7-6 with TRBJ2-7, with D perhaps matching TRBD2 (5 bases). Trimming stripped 0 bases from V and 0 bases from J, with 9 bases between. The CDR3 spans 15 residues. CDR1 is SGHVS and CDR2 is FNYEAQ in the germline V gene. The CDR3 DNA sequence: TGTGCCAGCAGCTTAGCCCCGGGAAGCTCCTACGAGCAGTACTTC. Its protein product is CASSLAPGSSYEQYF.

The chain has TRBV27 and TRBJ2-1; TRBD1 matches 7 bases. V was pared by 5 bases and J by 8 bases, with 12 bases of the junction left unmatched. The germline CDR1 and CDR2 sequences are MNHEY and SMNVEV (reference sequence). The CDR3 covers 15 residues. The CDR3 is CASSTADSQGDEQFF. The CDR3 DNA is TGTGCCAGCAGTACCGCAGACAGCCAGGGGGATGAGCAGTTCTTC.

The V and J genes are TRBV6-5 and TRBJ2-5; 7 bases map to TRBD2. The DNA end is a closer match to TRBJ2-7, so the J assignment may be wrong. The CDR3 is 15 residues long. Germline values: CDR1 MNHEY, CDR2 SVGAGI. Written as DNA, the CDR3 is TGTGCCAGCAGTTCCTCTCGGGAGGCTTCCTACGAGCAGTACTTC. Amino acids: CASSSSREASYEQYF.

V gene TRBV21-1 combines with J gene TRBJ1-2. TRBV21-1 is a recognized pseudogene. The CDR3 loop spans 15 amino acids. CDR3 sequence reads: CASSKFGGRTYGYTF. CDR3 nucleotide sequence: TGTGCCAGCAGCAAATTCGGGGGGCGCACCTATGGCTACACCTTC.

The rearrangement links TRBV2 to TRBJ2-1; D is perhaps TRBD2 (5 bases). V dropped 0 bases and J dropped 8 bases, with 8 bases sitting between them. The CDR3 is made up of 13 amino acids. Per the germline V gene, CDR1 is SNHLY and CDR2 is FYNNEI. As DNA, the CDR3 is TGTGCCAGCAGTGAAGCCGAGGAGGATGAGCAGTTCTTC. Translating gives CASSEAEEDEQFF. The whole variable domain, filled in from reference TRBV2 and TRBJ2-1, reads EPEVTQTPSHQVTQMGQEVILRCVPISNHLYFYWYRQILGQKVEFLVSFYNNEISEKSEIFDDQFSVERPDGSNFTLKIRSTKLEDSAMYFCASSEAEEDEQFFGPGTRLTVL.

In this sample, this clone turned up once. The chain recombines TRBV7-2 with TRBJ1-1; D is unresolved. The CDR3 has 15 residues. Trimming removed 0 bases at V and 0 bases at J, with 8 bases between. Per the germline V gene, CDR1 is SGHTA and CDR2 is FQGNSA. This chain's CDR3 is CASSLAAGLNTEAFF. Here the CDR3 DNA reads TGTGCCAGCAGCTTAGCTGCGGGATTGAACACTGAAGCTTTCTTT.

In its sample, this clone was seen once. J is TRBJ2-3 and V is TRBV29-1, with 9 bases aligning to TRBD2. Germline loops: CDR1 SQVTM, CDR2 ANQGSEA. J lost 2 bases, V lost 6 bases, and 6 bases had no gene match. The CDR3 sequence is 14 residues long. Here the CDR3 DNA reads TGCAGCGTGAGTGGCGGGAGGGCCACAGATACGCAGTATTTT. It is translated as CSVSGGRATDTQYF.

The rearrangement joins TRBV7-9 to TRBJ2-1; tentative D call: TRBD1 (5 bases). The CDR3 totals 12 residues. V lost 4 bases and J lost 8, with 9 bases in between. The germline V gene encodes CDR1 SEHNR and CDR2 FQNEAQ (reference sequence). CDR3 residues: CASSSQGYEQFF. CDR3 DNA sequence: TGTGCCAGCAGCTCTCAGGGATATGAGCAGTTCTTC.

The rearrangement uses TRBV10-3 and TRBJ2-5, with D possibly TRBD1 on 6 matching bases. V lost 3 bases and J 1 base, leaving 15 bases between the germline ends. Germline values: CDR1 ENHRY, CDR2 SYGVKD. The length of the CDR3 is 16 residues. The CDR3 spells CAISDTGPTAQETQYF. Here the CDR3 DNA reads TGTGCCATCAGTGATACAGGGCCCACCGCCCAAGAGACCCAGTACTTC.

The rearrangement links TRBV27 to TRBJ2-1; 11 nucleotides agree with TRBD1. This CDR3 comprises 15 residues. The germline V gene encodes CDR1 MNHEY and CDR2 SMNVEV (reference sequence). J gave up 6 bases and V 11 bases, and 12 bases lay outside the gene matches. This CDR3 reads CAASVPGQGVNEQFF. The DNA for the CDR3 is TGTGCCGCGTCGGTGCCGGGACAGGGGGTCAATGAGCAGTTCTTC.

This clone showed up just a few times. The J gene is TRBJ1-2, the V gene TRBV5-5, with D unresolved. Germline assignment: CDR1 SGHKS and CDR2 YYEKEE (reference sequence). The length of the CDR3 is 16 residues. Trimming shortened V by 2 bases and J by 3 bases, and 17 bases separated the two germline ends. CDR3 sequence: CASSFRLVAADYGYTF. In DNA form, the CDR3 reads TGTGCCAGCAGCTTTCGATTGGTGGCGGCGGACTATGGCTACACCTTC.

This clone appeared a single time. This chain links TRBV5-6 with TRBJ2-7, with TRBD2 identical over 8 bases. The germline V gene has CDR1 SGHDT and CDR2 YYEEEE. The J segment lost 1 base and the V segment lost 1 base, leaving 4 bases of the junction unmatched. The CDR3 loop spans 15 amino acids. CDR3 sequence reads: CASSLTSGGSYEQYF. The CDR3 bases are TGTGCCAGCAGCTTGACTTCGGGGGGGTCCTACGAGCAGTACTTC.

The CDR3 loop reads CASSPLGRGSHEQYF. In DNA form, the CDR3 reads TGTGCCAGCTCACCACTCGGCAGGGGGTCCCACGAGCAGTACTTC. The chain carries TRBV18 and TRBJ2-7, with TRBD1 matching 7 bases. V shed 1 base and J 5 bases; nucleotides not matched to a gene: 8. The CDR3 totals 15 residues. The germline V gene encodes CDR1 KGHSH and CDR2 LQKENI. The entire variable domain, with the rest obtained from reference TRBV18 and TRBJ2-7, is as follows: NAGVMQNPRHLVRRRGQEARLRCSPMKGHSHVYWYRQLPEEGLKFMVYLQKENIIDESGMPKERFSAEFPKEGPSILRIQQVVRGDSAAYFCASSPLGRGSHEQYFGPGTRLTVT.

The chain links TRBV4-3 to TRBJ2-7, with a possible D match to TRBD1 (6 bases). CDR3 length equals 17 residues. Per the germline V gene, CDR1 is LGHNA and CDR2 is YSLEER. The ends were cut back, 0 bases at V and 0 bases at J, with 15 bases in the middle. The CDR3 sequence: CASSQDWVGDNSYEQYF. Here the CDR3 DNA reads TGCGCCAGCAGCCAAGATTGGGTTGGGGACAACTCCTACGAGCAGTACTTC.

The chain is built from TRBV5-1 and TRBJ2-1; 7 bases agree with TRBD2. The CDR3 totals 20 residues. Germline V CDR1 and CDR2: SGHRS, YFSETQ. Germline trimming cut 6 bases from V and 0 bases from J; bases unmatched to any gene: 21. The CDR3 reads CASTLGGGLARGSSYNEQFF. CDR3 nucleotide sequence: TGCGCCAGCACCCTGGGGGGGGGATTGGCGAGAGGAAGCTCCTACAATGAGCAGTTCTTC.

The genes are TRBV10-3 and TRBJ2-1, with TRBD1 identical over 12 bases. The germline V gene has CDR1 ENHRY and CDR2 SYGVKD. There are 19 residues in the CDR3. V dropped 2 bases and J dropped 6; count of bases not matched to a gene: 14. CDR3 nucleotide sequence: TGTGCCATCAGTGAGACCCGCCCGGGGGGACAGGGGGCCCGCAATGAGCAGTTCTTC. Amino acid sequence: CAISETRPGGQGARNEQFF.

This clone came up a few times. The chain joins TRBV28 to TRBJ1-2, with TRBD1 as a possible D gene (6 bases). The germline V gene has CDR1 MDHEN and CDR2 SYDVKM. Trimming stripped 6 bases from V and 1 base from J, with 9 bases between. CDR3 length: 13 residues. The CDR3 loop reads CASRNRDNYGYTF. The DNA for the CDR3 is TGTGCCAGCAGGAACAGGGATAACTATGGCTACACCTTC.

This clone was picked up a small number of times. The CDR3 nucleotides read TGTGCCAGCAGTTTAGGCGGTCGGGAGACCCAGTACTTC. Its protein product is CASSLGGRETQYF. V is TRBV28 and J is TRBJ2-5; D gene unclear. The germline V gene has CDR1 MDHEN and CDR2 SYDVKM. This CDR3 is built from 13 residues. V lost 2 bases and J 5 bases, leaving 9 bases between the germline ends.

This chain joins TRBV6-6 and TRBJ1-1; D perhaps matches TRBD1 (6 bases). V was cut by 2 bases and J by 0 bases, with 13 bases left in between. Per the germline V gene, CDR1 is MNHNY and CDR2 is SVGAGI (reference sequence). The CDR3 is 16 amino acids. The CDR3 sequence: CASSYPRTEMNTEAFF. The CDR3 nucleotides read TGTGCCAGCAGTTACCCCAGGACAGAGATGAACACTGAAGCTTTCTTT.

The chain employs TRBV15 and TRBJ1-5; 10 bases fit TRBD1. The trim removed 5 bases at V and 4 bases at J, leaving 8 bases unmatched. CDR3 length equals 16 residues. Germline CDR1 LNHNV, CDR2 YYDKDF (reference sequence). The CDR3 DNA reads TGTGCCACCAGCTCCCGACAGGGGGCTTGGAATCAGCCCCAGCATTTT. It is translated as CATSSRQGAWNQPQHF.

The chain couples TRBV18 to TRBJ2-1; D uncertain. Trimming took 3 bases from V and 5 from J, leaving 8 bases between them. The CDR3 is made up of 13 amino acids. Germline-derived CDR1 and CDR2 are KGHSH and LQKENI. The CDR3 DNA reads TGTGCCAGCTCACCCTCTCTAGACAATGAGCAGTTCTTC. This gives the protein CASSPSLDNEQFF.

This clone was seen a handful of times. The J gene is TRBJ1-5, the V gene TRBV2; D is unresolved. V was trimmed by 8 bases and J by 7 bases, leaving 15 bases between them. CDR1 is SNHLY, CDR2 FYNNEI, per germline. This CDR3 has 13 residues. CDR3 region: CASLLGGNQPQHF. The DNA of the CDR3 is TGTGCCAGCCTTCTTGGAGGTAACCAGCCCCAGCATTTT.

The chain joins TRBV5-4 to TRBJ2-1; TRBD2 agrees at 12 bases. The germline CDR1 and CDR2 sequences are SGHNT and YYREEE (reference sequence). Germline trimming cut 0 bases from V and 14 bases from J; bases unmatched to any gene: 9. The CDR3 runs 15 residues. Here the CDR3 reads CASSLVLAGGRREFF. The CDR3 coding sequence is TGTGCCAGCAGCTTGGTTCTAGCGGGAGGGCGTCGGGAGTTCTTC.